Listed below are T cell receptor beta chains from one sample, sequenced in a study of shared clonotypes between healthy human individuals. Data came from immunoSEQ multiplex PCR; TCRdb stores just in-frame clones and leaves some out. The data show about 1,800,000 clones, about 94% seen once. The sequencing sample was made of naive CD8+ T cells sorted from blood. Receptors were obtained from a man between 18 and 29 years old in good health. The CDR3 runs from the conserved cysteine through the conserved F or W. Each record gives: D gene, clone size, V gene, J gene, CDR3 DNA, CDR3 protein. The D gene is left open where the match is weak. Size values are once, few and many counts, or a class for expanded clones, and some rows have none.

>NA|NA|TRBV6-5|TRBJ1-1
TGTGCCAGCAGTTACTCTTCGGGAGAGGTAATCACTGAAGCTTTCTTT
CASSYSSGEVITEAFF
>TRBD1|NA|TRBV4-3|TRBJ1-3
TGCGCCAGCAGCCAAGAAGCAACAGGGGATGGAAACACCATATATTTT
CASSQEATGDGNTIYF
>TRBD1|NA|TRBV11-2|TRBJ2-7
TGTGCCAGCAGTTGGACAGGGACAAACTACGAGCAGTACTTC
CASSWTGTNYEQYF
>NA|NA|TRBV27|TRBJ2-7
TGTGCCAGCAGTTCCCGGACTCGAGGGGAATATGGGCAGTACTTC
CASSSRTRGEYGQYF
>TRBD2|NA|TRBV7-8|TRBJ2-7
TGTGCCAGCAGCTTTAGCGGGAGTTACGAGCAGTACTTC
CASSFSGSYEQYF
>NA|NA|TRBV10-3|TRBJ1-2
TGTGCCATCAGTGACAGCCGGGACCCCCCTGGCTACACCTTC
CAISDSRDPPGYTF
>NA|NA|TRBV7-9|TRBJ2-7
TGTGCCAGCAGCTCCGGACGCTCATTACTAGACTACGAGCAGTACTTC
CASSSGRSLLDYEQYF
>NA|NA|TRBV27|TRBJ2-7
TGTGCCAGCAGCCCAAGCGCAGGAATTCGGACCTACGAGCAGTACTTC
CASSPSAGIRTYEQYF
>TRBD1|NA|TRBV6-5|TRBJ2-3
TGTGCCAGCAGTCCGGGGACAGGGGTGGCAGATACGCAGTATTTT
CASSPGTGVADTQYF
>NA|NA|TRBV30|TRBJ1-2
TGTGCCTGGAGGGTCGGGCAGGGGAGTAACTATGGCTACACCTTC
CAWRVGQGSNYGYTF
>TRBD2|NA|TRBV6-6|TRBJ2-7
TGTGCCAGCAGTTCACTAGCGCGGTACGAGCAGTACTTC
CASSSLARYEQYF
>TRBD1|once|TRBV27|TRBJ2-5
TGTGCCAGCAGTTTCGGGACAGGGTTCGGTGAGACCCAGTACTTC
CASSFGTGFGETQYF
>TRBD1|NA|TRBV6-5|TRBJ2-7
TGTGCCAGCAGTTACACCTGGGACAGCTCCTACGAGCAGTACTTC
CASSYTWDSSYEQYF
>NA|NA|TRBV19|TRBJ1-4
TGTGCCAGTAGTCTCCGCTCAACTAATGAAAAACTGTTTTTT
CASSLRSTNEKLFF
>TRBD2|once|TRBV15|TRBJ2-7
TGTGCCACCAGCAGAGACGCTACTAGCGGGGTTAACGAGCAGTACTTC
CATSRDATSGVNEQYF
>TRBD1|NA|TRBV5-1|TRBJ1-1
TGCGCCAGCAGCGCATGGACAGGGATCGATGAAGCTTTCTTT
CASSAWTGIDEAFF
>NA|NA|TRBV7-2|TRBJ1-1
TGTGCCAGCAGCTTAGCAGGCCAGGGGACAAACACTGAAGCTTTCTTT
CASSLAGQGTNTEAFF
>NA|NA|TRBV27|TRBJ1-1
TGTGCCAGCCGGGTAGGTGGGAACACTGAAGCTTTCTTT
CASRVGGNTEAFF
>TRBD1|NA|TRBV7-8|TRBJ2-2
TGTGCCAGCAGCCCTGACAGGGGATCGAACACCGGGGAGCTGTTTTTT
CASSPDRGSNTGELFF
>NA|NA|TRBV10-3|TRBJ2-4
TGTGCCATCAGTGAGTCTGAGGGTCTGGAAAACATTCAGTACTTC
CAISESEGLENIQYF
>NA|NA|TRBV7-6|TRBJ2-2
TGTGCCAGCAGCTTAGAAGGGACCGGGGAGCTGTTTTTT
CASSLEGTGELFF
>NA|NA|TRBV7-9|TRBJ2-6
TGTGCCAGCAGCTTAGCTGTAGGGGACTTAAACGTCCTGACTTTC
CASSLAVGDLNVLTF